Described below is a single T cell receptor (beta chain) sequence and its context. Its matching antigen is unknown. In the PCR, 60 Vbeta and 13 Jbeta primers were used. Repertoires were generated with immunoSEQ multiplex PCR, while TCRdb's copy carries only in-frame clones and drops some. The repertoire holds around 100,000 clones, with approximately 87% as singletons. These data come from a study of cytomegalovirus exposure and HLA in healthy donors. Study-level points and caveats: The authors later found most CMV-associated TCR beta chains appeared HLA-restricted.

The CDR3 is made up of 13 amino acids. V lost 2 bases, J lost 2 bases, and 8 bases lay in between. Germline V gene sequence: CDR1 SGHDT, CDR2 YYEEEE. This TCR was recovered from a middle-aged man in good health and CMV-seronegative. The J gene is TRBJ2-7, the V gene TRBV5-6, with D possibly TRBD1 on 5 matching bases. Source material: PBMCs. This chain's CDR3 is CASSFGATYEQYF. In nucleotides, the CDR3 is TGTGCCAGCAGCTTTGGGGCTACCTACGAGCAGTACTTC.